This T cell receptor (beta chain) was identified in a study of blood T cell repertoires in COVID-19. Looking at the study overall: Italy, Spain and the United States were the sources of the convalescent and acute COVID-19 samples.

In the original analysis: Counts of nucleated cells, estimated from reference gene primer amplification, were obtained. TCRdb's table, derived via immunoSEQ multiplex PCR, lists solely in-frame clones and lacks some. That table is the source of V, J and clone size, and D and trimming were worked out from the DNA. The sample includes 200,000 to 250,000 clones, around 86% of them seen just once. The CDR3 has 14 amino acids. Germline CDR1 and CDR2: SGHTS and YDEGEE. V was shortened by 4 bases and J by 3 bases, with 11 bases between the two germline ends. Sequenced: peripheral blood. This clonotype was sampled from a man aged 25 to 45 who had recovered from COVID-19. The rearrangement uses TRBV5-8 and TRBJ2-1, with D hard to call. The CDR3 sequence is CASSLWASYNEQFF. The CDR3 bases are TGTGCCAGCAGCCTCTGGGCCAGCTACAATGAGCAGTTCTTC.